This T cell receptor (beta chain) was captured in a study of blood T cells in healthy people across ages. There are 17 residues in the CDR3. PCR was performed a second time for about 7 to 12 cycles using a sample-barcoded 5' primer and a J-beta primer mix. TCRdb reprocessed the 5' RACE reads via MiXCR and lists one record per CDR3 protein. This sample has 600,000 or so distinct CDR3 sequences, with about 30% found just once. To note about this clonotype: A junction boundary mismatches the germline segment, possibly from a read error.

The TCR originated in a woman aged 80 or older in good health. The gene calls are TRBV12-3 or TRBV12-4 and TRBJ2-3; either TRBD1 or TRBD2 may supply D (5 bases each). What was sequenced was blood. Here the CDR3 reads CASSFPRGLVSTDAQYF. CDR3 in DNA: TGTGCCAGCAGTTTTCCGAGGGGATTAGTGAGTACAGATGCGCAGTATTTT.